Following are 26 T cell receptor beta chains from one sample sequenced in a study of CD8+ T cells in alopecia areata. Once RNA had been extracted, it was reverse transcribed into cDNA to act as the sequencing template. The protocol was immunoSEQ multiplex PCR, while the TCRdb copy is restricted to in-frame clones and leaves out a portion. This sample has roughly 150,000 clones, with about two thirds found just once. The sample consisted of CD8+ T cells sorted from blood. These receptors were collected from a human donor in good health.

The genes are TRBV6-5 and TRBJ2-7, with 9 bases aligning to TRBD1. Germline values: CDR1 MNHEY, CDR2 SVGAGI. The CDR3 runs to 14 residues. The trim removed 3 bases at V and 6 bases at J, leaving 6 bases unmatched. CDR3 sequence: CASSYRRTGAEQYF. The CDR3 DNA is TGTGCCAGCAGTTATCGAAGGACAGGGGCCGAGCAGTACTTC.

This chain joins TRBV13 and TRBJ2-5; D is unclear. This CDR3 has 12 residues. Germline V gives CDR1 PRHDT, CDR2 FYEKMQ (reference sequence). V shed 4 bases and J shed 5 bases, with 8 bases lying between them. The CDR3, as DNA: TGTGCCAGCAGCTCCAGAGGCGAGACCCAGTACTTC. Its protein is CASSSRGETQYF.

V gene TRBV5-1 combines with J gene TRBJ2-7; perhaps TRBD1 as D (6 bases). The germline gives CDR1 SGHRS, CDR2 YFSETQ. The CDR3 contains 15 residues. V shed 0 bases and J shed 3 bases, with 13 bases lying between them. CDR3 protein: CASSLAIQGIYEQYF. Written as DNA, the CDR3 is TGCGCCAGCAGCTTGGCCATTCAGGGGATCTACGAGCAGTACTTC.

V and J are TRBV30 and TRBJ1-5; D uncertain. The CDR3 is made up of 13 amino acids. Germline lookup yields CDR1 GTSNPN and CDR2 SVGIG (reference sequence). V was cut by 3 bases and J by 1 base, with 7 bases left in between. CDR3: CAWREHSNQPQHF. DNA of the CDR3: TGTGCCTGGAGAGAACACAGCAATCAGCCCCAGCATTTT.

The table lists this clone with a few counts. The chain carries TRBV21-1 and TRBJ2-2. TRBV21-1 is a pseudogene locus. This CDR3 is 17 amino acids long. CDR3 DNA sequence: TGTGCCAGCAGCGCCCGGGGCCCACCCGTGGACACCGGGGAGCTGTTTTTT. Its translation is CASSARGPPVDTGELFF.

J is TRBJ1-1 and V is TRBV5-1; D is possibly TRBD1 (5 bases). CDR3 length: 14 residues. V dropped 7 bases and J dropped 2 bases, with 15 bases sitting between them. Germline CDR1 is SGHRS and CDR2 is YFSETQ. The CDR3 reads CASYAQTDNTEAFF. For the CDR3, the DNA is TGCGCCAGCTACGCCCAGACAGACAACACTGAAGCTTTCTTT.

CDR3: CASSSNSGPTYEQYF. Written as DNA, the CDR3 is TGTGCCAGCAGCTCAAATTCCGGGCCAACATACGAGCAGTACTTC. The chain recombines TRBV7-8 with TRBJ2-7; D ambiguous. The CDR3 is 15 amino acids. V shed 4 bases and J shed 4 bases, with 17 bases lying between them. Germline CDR1 SGHVS, CDR2 FQNEAQ.

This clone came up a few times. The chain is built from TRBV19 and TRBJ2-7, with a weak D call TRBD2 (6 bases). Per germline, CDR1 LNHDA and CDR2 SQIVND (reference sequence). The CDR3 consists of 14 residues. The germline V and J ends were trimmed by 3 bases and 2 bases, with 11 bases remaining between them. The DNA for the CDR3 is TGTGCCAGTAGTATCGGAGGGACCACCTACGAGCAGTACTTC. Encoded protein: CASSIGGTTYEQYF.

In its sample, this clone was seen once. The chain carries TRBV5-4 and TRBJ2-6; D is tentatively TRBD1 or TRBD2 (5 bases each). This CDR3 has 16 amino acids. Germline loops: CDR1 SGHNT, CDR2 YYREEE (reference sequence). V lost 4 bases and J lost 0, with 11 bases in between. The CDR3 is CASSPGRTSGANVLTF. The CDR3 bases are TGTGCCAGCAGCCCGGGACGTACCTCTGGGGCCAACGTCCTGACTTTC.

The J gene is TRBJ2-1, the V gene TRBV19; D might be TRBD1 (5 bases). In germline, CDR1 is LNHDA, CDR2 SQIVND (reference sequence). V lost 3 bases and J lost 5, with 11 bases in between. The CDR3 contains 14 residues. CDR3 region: CASSILGLHNEQFF. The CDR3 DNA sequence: TGTGCCAGTAGTATCCTGGGGCTACACAATGAGCAGTTCTTC.

The CDR3 nucleotides read TGTGCCAGCAGTGTCGGGGACTACGAGCAGTACTTC. Its protein product is CASSVGDYEQYF. This rearrangement joins TRBV2 to TRBJ2-7; a weak D match, TRBD2 (5 bases). The CDR3 is 12 residues long. V lost 4 bases and J lost 3, with 7 bases in between. Germline V gene data show CDR1 as SNHLY and CDR2 as FYNNEI.

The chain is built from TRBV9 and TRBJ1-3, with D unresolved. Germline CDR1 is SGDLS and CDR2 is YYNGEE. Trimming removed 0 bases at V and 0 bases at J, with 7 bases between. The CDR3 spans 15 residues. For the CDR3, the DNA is TGTGCCAGCAGCGTAGCCGGAGCCTCTGGAAACACCATATATTTT. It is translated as CASSVAGASGNTIYF.

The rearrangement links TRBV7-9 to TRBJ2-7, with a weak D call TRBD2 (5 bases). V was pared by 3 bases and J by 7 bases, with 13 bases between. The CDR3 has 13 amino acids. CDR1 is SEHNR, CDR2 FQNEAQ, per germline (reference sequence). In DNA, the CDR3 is TGTGCCAGCAGCTTGCAATCGGGATGGGAGCAGTACTTC. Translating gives CASSLQSGWEQYF.

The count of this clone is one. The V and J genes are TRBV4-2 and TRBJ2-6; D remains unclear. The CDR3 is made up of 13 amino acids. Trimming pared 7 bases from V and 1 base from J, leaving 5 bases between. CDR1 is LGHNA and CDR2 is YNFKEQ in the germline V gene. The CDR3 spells CASTTSGANVLTF. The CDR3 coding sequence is TGTGCCAGCACCACTTCTGGGGCCAACGTCCTGACTTTC.

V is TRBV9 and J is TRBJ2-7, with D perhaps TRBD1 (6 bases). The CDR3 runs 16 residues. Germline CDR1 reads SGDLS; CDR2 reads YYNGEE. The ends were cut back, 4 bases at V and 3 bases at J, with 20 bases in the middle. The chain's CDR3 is CASSYNRESSHYEQYF. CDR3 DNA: TGTGCCAGCAGCTACAACAGGGAAAGTTCCCACTACGAGCAGTACTTC.

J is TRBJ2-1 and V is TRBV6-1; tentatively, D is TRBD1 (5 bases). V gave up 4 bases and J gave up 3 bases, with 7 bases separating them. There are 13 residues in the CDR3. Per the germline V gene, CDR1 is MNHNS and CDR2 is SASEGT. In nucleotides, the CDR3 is TGTGCCAGCAGTGGACAGAACTACAATGAGCAGTTCTTC. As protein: CASSGQNYNEQFF.

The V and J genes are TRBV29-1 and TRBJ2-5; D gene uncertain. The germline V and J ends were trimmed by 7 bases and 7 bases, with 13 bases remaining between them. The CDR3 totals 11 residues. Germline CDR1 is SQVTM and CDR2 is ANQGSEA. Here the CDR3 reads CSAPISGTQYF. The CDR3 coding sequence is TGCAGCGCCCCCATTTCGGGGACCCAGTACTTC.

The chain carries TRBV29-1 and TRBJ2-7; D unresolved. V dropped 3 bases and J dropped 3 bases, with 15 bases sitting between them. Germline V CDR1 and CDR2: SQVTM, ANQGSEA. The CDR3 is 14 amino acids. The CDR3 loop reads CSVEGRDTLYEQYF. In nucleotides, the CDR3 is TGCAGCGTTGAGGGTCGAGACACCCTCTACGAGCAGTACTTC.

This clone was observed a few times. The CDR3 loop reads CASSPTRGGEQYF. Written as DNA, the CDR3 is TGTGCCAGCAGCCCAACGAGGGGGGGCGAGCAGTACTTC. The chain recombines TRBV16 with TRBJ2-7, with a weak D call TRBD2 (7 bases). Between the trimmed V and J ends, which lost 4 bases and 6 bases, there was a span of 13 bases. The V gene's germline CDR1 is KGHSY and CDR2 FQNENV. The CDR3 length is 13 residues.

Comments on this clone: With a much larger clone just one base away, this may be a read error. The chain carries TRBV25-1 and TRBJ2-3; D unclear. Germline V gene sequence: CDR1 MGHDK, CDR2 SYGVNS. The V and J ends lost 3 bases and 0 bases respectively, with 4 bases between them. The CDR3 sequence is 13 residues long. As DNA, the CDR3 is TGTGCCAGCAGTGACACGAGCACAGATACGCAGTATTTT. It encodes CASSDTSTDTQYF.

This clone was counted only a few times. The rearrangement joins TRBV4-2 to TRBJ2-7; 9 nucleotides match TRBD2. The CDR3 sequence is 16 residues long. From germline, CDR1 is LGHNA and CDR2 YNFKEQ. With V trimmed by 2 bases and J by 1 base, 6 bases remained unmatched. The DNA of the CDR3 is TGTGCCAGCAGCCAACTACTAGCGGGCATATCCTACGAGCAGTACTTC. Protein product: CASSQLLAGISYEQYF.

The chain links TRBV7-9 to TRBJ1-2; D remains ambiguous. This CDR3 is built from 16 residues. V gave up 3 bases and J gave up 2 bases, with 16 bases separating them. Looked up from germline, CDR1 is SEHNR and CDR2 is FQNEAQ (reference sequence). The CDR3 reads CASSLMDVAPNYGYTF. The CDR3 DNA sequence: TGTGCCAGCAGCTTGATGGACGTCGCTCCAAACTATGGCTACACCTTC.

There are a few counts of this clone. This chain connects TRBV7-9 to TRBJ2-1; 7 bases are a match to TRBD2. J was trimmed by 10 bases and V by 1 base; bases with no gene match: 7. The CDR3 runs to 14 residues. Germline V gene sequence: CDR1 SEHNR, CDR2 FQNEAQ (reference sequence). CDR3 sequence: CASSLVRGAGEQFF. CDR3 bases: TGTGCCAGCAGCTTAGTTCGGGGAGCGGGGGAGCAGTTCTTC.

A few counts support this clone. The CDR3 bases are TGTGCCAGTAGATCAGGGGAGTTCACGTACACTGAAGCTTTCTTT. Amino acid sequence: CASRSGEFTYTEAFF. The chain joins TRBV19 to TRBJ1-1; a weak D match, TRBD1 (6 bases). The germline V gene has CDR1 LNHDA and CDR2 SQIVND (reference sequence). The CDR3 is 15 residues long. Trimming shortened V by 6 bases and J by 3 bases, and 17 bases separated the two germline ends.

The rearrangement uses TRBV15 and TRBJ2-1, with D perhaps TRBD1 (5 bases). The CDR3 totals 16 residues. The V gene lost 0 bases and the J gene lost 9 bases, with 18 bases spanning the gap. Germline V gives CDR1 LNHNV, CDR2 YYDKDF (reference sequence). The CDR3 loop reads CATSRDLSSTDSEQFF. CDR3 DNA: TGTGCCACCAGCAGAGATCTTTCGTCGACAGACAGTGAGCAGTTCTTC.

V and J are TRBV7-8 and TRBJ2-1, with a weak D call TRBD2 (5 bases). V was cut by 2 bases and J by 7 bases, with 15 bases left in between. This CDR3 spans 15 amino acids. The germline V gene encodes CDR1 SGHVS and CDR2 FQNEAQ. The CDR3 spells CASSLRAGRGNEQFF. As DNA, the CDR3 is TGTGCCAGCAGCTTAAGGGCGGGCCGAGGAAATGAGCAGTTCTTC.